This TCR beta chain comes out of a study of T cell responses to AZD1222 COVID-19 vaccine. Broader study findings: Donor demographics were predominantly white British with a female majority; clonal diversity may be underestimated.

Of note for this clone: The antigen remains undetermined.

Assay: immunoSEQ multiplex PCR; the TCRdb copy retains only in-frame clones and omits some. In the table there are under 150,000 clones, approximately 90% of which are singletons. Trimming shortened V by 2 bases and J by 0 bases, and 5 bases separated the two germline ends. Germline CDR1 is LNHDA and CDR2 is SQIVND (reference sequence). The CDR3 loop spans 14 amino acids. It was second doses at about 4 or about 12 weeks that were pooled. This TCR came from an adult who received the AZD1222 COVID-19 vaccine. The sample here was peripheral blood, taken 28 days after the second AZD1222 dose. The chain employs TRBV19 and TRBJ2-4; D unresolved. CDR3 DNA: TGTGCCAGTAGTATAAGCTTAGCCAAAAACATTCAGTACTTC. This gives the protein CASSISLAKNIQYF.